This T cell receptor (beta chain) comes out of a study of tumor and adjacent non-tumor tissue in lung cancer. Study overall: Stage I to III disease affected 10 men and 5 women aged roughly 30 to 80. Approximately 4.2 million productive TCRbeta reads were obtained per sample on average.

This sample's RNA came from whole unsorted tissue. Chemotherapy-naive patients with new lung cancer underwent thoracic surgery in China, August–late 2014. A note on this clonotype: Antigen specificity is unknown.

Germline CDR1 is MDHEN and CDR2 is SYDVKM. Trimming took off 2 bases at V and 5 bases at J, with 15 bases between the two ends. The CDR3 runs to 15 residues. The library came from three nested PCR rounds adapted from ARM-PCR protocols. TCRdb used MiXCR to reprocess the multiplex PCR reads, holding one entry per CDR3 protein. The data hold tens of thousands of distinct CDR3 sequences, with around 74% observed a single time. Findings and limits, study-wide: Significantly higher TCR diversity was found in tumor than normal lung.

The sequence was obtained from a woman between 45 and 60 years old with non-small cell lung cancer. Specimen: lung tumor tissue. V gene TRBV28 combines with J gene TRBJ1-1; D is uncertain. Here the CDR3 DNA reads TGTGCCAGCAGTTTAGCAGCTGGGAATGGAACTGAAGCTTTCTTT. Translating gives CASSLAAGNGTEAFF. The variable domain in full, with the rest retrieved from reference TRBV28 and TRBJ1-1, is DVKVTQSSRYLVKRTGEKVFLECVQDMDHENMFWYRQDPGLGLRLIYFSYDVKMKEKGDIPEGYSVSREKKERFSLILESASTNQTSMYLCASSLAAGNGTEAFFGQGTRLTVV.